The 20 T cell receptor beta chains below all came from one sample that was sequenced in a study of blood T cell repertoires in COVID-19 (dated by TCRdb to about 2020). To prepare the library, the immunoSEQ multiplex PCR assay was applied. TCRdb carries this immuneACCESS record with in-frame sequences only. Its versions omit some clonotypes, under half of them owing to an unresolved V gene in the studies checked, with the rest unexplained. Recorded for this sample are 300,000 to 400,000 clones; 70% to 90% of them occurred a single time. Jointly, the top ten make up approximately 0.96% of the sample. The sequenced sample was PBMCs or T cells enriched from blood (not recorded which). The source of these receptors is a woman aged 30 to 39 with acute COVID-19.

The chain recombines TRBV3-1 (or the pseudogene TRBV3-2) with TRBJ2-6, with D tentatively TRBD2 (6 bases). CDR3 length: 16 amino acids. Germline V gene data show CDR1 as LGHDT and CDR2 as YNNKEL (reference sequence). V was cut by 2 bases and J by 0 bases, with 8 bases left in between. CDR3: CASSQQGLSGANVLTF. The CDR3 region has the DNA TGTGCCAGCAGCCAACAGGGACTCTCTGGGGCCAACGTCCTGACTTTC.

The V call is TRBV5-5, the J call TRBJ1-5; no firm D call. There are 15 residues in the CDR3. Germline V lookup: CDR1 SGHKS, CDR2 YYEKEE (reference sequence). V was trimmed by 4 bases and J by 6 bases, leaving 17 bases between them. The DNA of the CDR3 is TGTGCCAGCAGCCTATTCGTGGGCGCGGGTCAGCCCCAGCATTTT. It is translated as CASSLFVGAGQPQHF.

The CDR3 DNA is TGTGCCAGCAGCTCACCAGGGATGACTGAAGCTTTCTTT. This codes for CASSSPGMTEAFF. The chain couples TRBV7-6 to TRBJ1-1, with D possibly matching TRBD1 (5 bases). The CDR3 loop spans 13 amino acids. CDR1 and CDR2 (germline): SGHVS, FNYEAQ. V gave up 4 bases and J gave up 5 bases, with 11 bases separating them.

This chain joins TRBV2 and TRBJ1-6; 9 nucleotides match TRBD1. The germline V gene encodes CDR1 SNHLY and CDR2 FYNNEI. J was trimmed by 5 bases and V by 6 bases; bases with no gene match: 20. This CDR3 spans 20 amino acids. The CDR3 DNA reads as TGTGCCAGCAGCTACCCTGGGGACAGGGTATATACTCGGGATAATTCACCCCTCCACTTT. Amino acid sequence: CASSYPGDRVYTRDNSPLHF.

This chain joins TRBV9 and TRBJ1-6; tentative D call: TRBD1 (6 bases). The CDR3 is 18 amino acids. The germline V gene encodes CDR1 SGDLS and CDR2 YYNGEE. The V and J ends lost 3 bases and 0 bases respectively, with 16 bases between them. The CDR3 bases are TGTGCCAGCAGCGGGCCACAGGGCCGAAGCTCCTATAATTCACCCCTCCACTTT. It encodes CASSGPQGRSSYNSPLHF.

The rearrangement uses TRBV4-1 and TRBJ2-3; D possibly corresponds to TRBD2 (5 bases). The CDR3 runs to 17 residues. The germline V gene encodes CDR1 MGHRA and CDR2 YSYEKL. Trimming took 0 bases from V and 2 from J, leaving 15 bases between them. CDR3: CASSQDQPSGHTDTQYF. CDR3 DNA: TGCGCCAGCAGCCAAGATCAGCCGAGCGGCCACACAGATACGCAGTATTTT.

The chain uses TRBV9 and TRBJ2-3, with D perhaps TRBD2 (6 bases). Trimming pared 4 bases from V and 3 bases from J, leaving 18 bases between. The CDR3 loop spans 16 amino acids. Germline assignment: CDR1 SGDLS and CDR2 YYNGEE. CDR3 sequence reads: CASSYPTSRGTDTQYF. In DNA form, the CDR3 reads TGTGCCAGCAGCTACCCCACTAGCCGAGGGACAGATACGCAGTATTTT.

The chain carries TRBV13 and TRBJ2-7; weak D call: TRBD2 (8 bases). With 5 bases removed from V and 3 bases from J, the gap between germline ends came to 20 bases. The CDR3 contains 16 residues. From germline, CDR1 is PRHDT and CDR2 FYEKMQ (reference sequence). The CDR3 spells CASSPSGGQLNYEQYF. In DNA form, the CDR3 reads TGTGCCAGCAGCCCCAGCGGGGGACAGCTAAACTACGAGCAGTACTTC.

The rearrangement links TRBV28 to TRBJ2-7, with 7 bases lining up with TRBD2. Per germline, CDR1 MDHEN and CDR2 SYDVKM. J gave up 3 bases and V 6 bases, and 8 bases lay outside the gene matches. This CDR3 comprises 14 residues. The CDR3 sequence is CASSPGGRLYEQYF. CDR3 in DNA: TGTGCCAGCAGCCCGGGGGGTCGCCTCTACGAGCAGTACTTC.

The DNA for the CDR3 is TGTGCCAGCAGCTTAGGAAGGGTAGGACTCAATCAGCCCCAGCATTTT. It encodes CASSLGRVGLNQPQHF. J is TRBJ1-5 and V is TRBV7-9; D unclear. V lost 1 base to trimming and J lost 3 bases, with 13 bases between them. Per the germline V gene, CDR1 is SEHNR and CDR2 is FQNEAQ (reference sequence). CDR3 size: 16 residues.

This chain connects TRBV25-1 to TRBJ1-3, with 8 bases identical to TRBD1. The CDR3 runs 15 residues. J gave up 0 bases and V 4 bases, and 2 bases lay outside the gene matches. Germline V CDR1 and CDR2: MGHDK, SYGVNS. The DNA of the CDR3 is TGTGCCAGCAGTGGGGACAGGTTCTCTGGAAACACCATATATTTT. Residues: CASSGDRFSGNTIYF. The complete variable domain, with remaining parts taken from reference TRBV25-1 and TRBJ1-3, reads EADIYQTPRYLVIGTGKKITLECSQTMGHDKMYWYQQDPGMELHLIHYSYGVNSTEKGDLSSESTVSRIRTEHFPLTLESARPSHTSQYLCASSGDRFSGNTIYFGEGSWLTVV.

The chain joins TRBV6-5 to TRBJ1-3; D is unresolved. The CDR3 is 15 amino acids. The germline CDR1 and CDR2 sequences are MNHEY and SVGAGI. V lost 0 bases to trimming and J lost 0 bases, with 6 bases between them. CDR3 residues: CASSYSYSSGNTIYF. The CDR3 nucleotides are TGTGCCAGCAGTTACTCGTACAGCTCTGGAAACACCATATATTTT.

The chain couples TRBV21-1 to TRBJ1-6; TRBD1 is the table's D call and was not checked against the DNA. TRBV21-1 is a pseudogene locus. CDR3 length: 15 amino acids. CDR3 residues: CASSCEDTEFSPLHF. For the CDR3, the DNA is TGTGCCAGCAGTTGCGAGGACACGGAATTTTCACCCCTCCACTTT.

V usage is TRBV5-6 and J usage is TRBJ2-6; D is ambiguous. Germline CDR1 and CDR2: SGHDT and YYEEEE. The V gene lost 6 bases and the J gene lost 2 bases, with 3 bases spanning the gap. The CDR3 length is 12 residues. The CDR3 DNA is TGTGCCAGCACTCCTGGGGCCAACGTCCTGACTTTC. Encoded protein: CASTPGANVLTF.

The chain has TRBV5-1 and TRBJ1-5; 9 bases are a match to TRBD1. The CDR3 sequence is 17 residues long. CDR1 and CDR2 from the germline V gene are SGHRS and YFSETQ. J was trimmed by 2 bases and V by 4 bases; bases with no gene match: 10. The chain's CDR3 is CASSLLRQGGGNQPQHF. CDR3 in DNA: TGCGCCAGCAGCCTCCTCCGACAGGGGGGAGGCAATCAGCCCCAGCATTTT.

The rearrangement joins TRBV5-8 to TRBJ2-7, with 12 bases fitting TRBD1. V was clipped by 4 bases and J by 7 bases; unmatched bases: 12. The CDR3 sequence is 16 residues long. CDR1 is SGHTS and CDR2 is YDEGEE in the germline V gene. Here the CDR3 reads CASSRRPGQGALEQYF. CDR3 bases: TGTGCCAGCAGCCGTAGACCGGGACAGGGGGCGCTTGAGCAGTACTTC.

This rearrangement joins TRBV6-5 to TRBJ1-1, with TRBD1 matching 8 bases. Germline V gene data show CDR1 as MNHEY and CDR2 as SVGAGI. The V and J ends lost 5 bases and 6 bases, in that order; junction bases with no gene match: 8. This CDR3 region has 14 residues. The CDR3 sequence is CASSKHQQGAEAFF. CDR3 DNA: TGTGCCAGCAGTAAACACCAACAGGGGGCTGAAGCTTTCTTT.

The J gene is TRBJ2-7, the V gene TRBV7-3, with 10 bases that match TRBD2. The CDR3 has 16 residues. Germline V gene sequence: CDR1 SGHTA, CDR2 FQGTGA. Trimming took 3 bases from V and 1 from J; bases not matched to a gene: 6. The CDR3 DNA is TGTGCCAGCAGCTTCTATAGCGGGGGGAGATCCTACGAGCAGTACTTC. Translating it yields CASSFYSGGRSYEQYF.

The J gene is TRBJ1-2, the V gene TRBV27; 8 nucleotides line up with TRBD1. Germline CDR1 is MNHEY and CDR2 is SMNVEV (reference sequence). CDR3 length equals 14 residues. V lost 4 bases and J lost 6; bases outside the gene matches: 7. Here the CDR3 reads CASSSTGAAHGYTF. In nucleotides, the CDR3 is TGTGCCAGCAGTTCGACAGGGGCGGCACATGGCTACACCTTC.

This clone was seen only once. The chain couples TRBV3-1 (or the pseudogene TRBV3-2) to TRBJ2-5; 8 bases are shared with TRBD2. This CDR3 spans 15 amino acids. Germline V lookup: CDR1 LGHDT, CDR2 YNNKEL (reference sequence). V shed 2 bases, J shed 5 bases, and the junction held 7 bases outside the gene matches. CDR3 nucleotide sequence: TGTGCCAGCAGCCAAATTTTTGGCGGGGGGGAGACCCAGTACTTC. Protein product: CASSQIFGGGETQYF.